What follows describes a single T cell receptor beta chain. The antigen this receptor binds is unknown. No clone much larger than this one lies a single base away; base qualities are absent. TCRbeta CDR3 regions were amplified from genomic DNA using the immunoSEQ Assay, a bias-controlled multiplex PCR. Per the original workflow: Within the assay, amplification of reference gene primers was used to estimate how many nucleated cells each sample contained. To quantify the absolute abundance of each unique TCRbeta CDR3 rearrangement, sequence reads were collapsed and filtered. Productive Simpson clonality was computed per sample as the square root of Simpson's diversity index over productive rearrangements. Not all clones reach the TCRdb copy of this immuneACCESS table, which keeps in-frame sequences only. Checked studies attribute under half of the gap to unresolved V genes and leave the rest unexplained. That table supplies the V and J calls and clone size; D and trimming were determined from the DNA. The sample table lists roughly 260,000 clones, about nine tenths of them with a count of one. The top ten clonotypes cover about 6% of the sample.

V is cut by 1 base and J by 1 base, and the space between the germline ends is 9 bases. The CDR3, cysteine through phenylalanine, is 15 amino acids long. Only the CDR3 DNA stays, 45 bases, in frame from base 1. The germline V gene (reference sequence) yields SEHNR for CDR1 and FQNEAQ for CDR2. Participants in the prospective study were enrolled through a virtual design, were aged roughly 18 to 100 years, and lived in fewer than 30 United States geographic areas. Cohort assignment in the prospective study relied on participant-reported clinical history from a screening survey and a study questionnaire. In the prospective study, mobile phlebotomists collected whole blood, serum and a nasopharyngeal or oropharyngeal swab from each participant. Over a roughly 2-month period, participants in the prospective study had the option of providing additional blood draws and questionnaires. Before DNA extraction, prospective study blood samples were shipped either frozen or at room temperature.

This sample is part of a study of blood T cell repertoires in COVID-19 (dated by TCRdb to the early 2020s). Regarding the study in general: The collaborator samples originated in the United States, Italy and Spain and spanned the acute and convalescent phases of COVID-19. Where available, HLA class I and class II types were obtained from metadata supplied by the sample provider rather than from assay-based typing. A de-identified subject ID, COVID-19 status, age in years and sex were almost always included in the sample metadata. The repertoires were released in a freely available public database meant as a resource for research on the immune response to SARS-CoV-2. The prospective study material was composed of cDNA or gDNA derived from T cells, B-cell-depleted T cells, or PBMCs. Deeply sampled blood TCRbeta repertoires from subjects exposed to, actively infected with, or recovered from COVID-19 were included in the dataset. The samples were drawn from the first 160 participants of the ongoing ImmuneRACE study and from 950 to 1,500 subjects provided by 6 global collaborators. Points the paper makes about the study in general: Clinical and demographic metadata were provided uncurated, with the amount varying by source and participant.

Material: PBMCs or T cells enriched from blood (not recorded which). The chain links TRBV7-9 with TRBJ2-3, with no reliable assignment of the D segment. The TCR sequence derives from a woman under 40 with acute COVID-19. At the DNA level, the sequence is TGTGCCAGCAGCTTAGACAACGCAGGCACAGATACGCAGTATTTT. This codes for CASSLDNAGTDTQYF.